The rows below give T cell receptor beta chains drawn from one sample of a study of Ad26.COV2.S vaccination and SARS-CoV-2 variants. Sequenced by immunoSEQ multiplex PCR; TCRdb stores in-frame clones only, minus some. The sample gives a few hundred thousand clones, roughly 90% of which show up once; less than 4.5% is in the top ten. The sample in question was peripheral blood, obtained in a trial of Ad26.COV2.S vaccine versus placebo. These receptors were taken from a person aged 18-65 years who received the Ad26.COV2.S COVID-19 vaccine or a placebo. CDR3s leave out the opening cysteine and the closing phenylalanine or tryptophan.

length: 12; V: TRBV13; CDR3: ASSFRLETETQY
length: 13; V: TRBV6-4; CDR3: ASSDSSDGYNEQF
length: 15; V: TRBV12-2; CDR3: ASRPGLAGPSTDTQY
length: 14; V: TRBV6-5; CDR3: ASSYSTGTNTGELF
length: 10; V: TRBV19; CDR3: ASSRGNQPQH
length: 14; V: TRBV5-6; CDR3: ASSLANRGHGSPLH
length: 13; V: TRBV19; CDR3: ASSIAGSNLYEQY
length: 14; V: TRBV11-2; CDR3: ASSPGTSGGANEQF
length: 13; V: TRBV7-2; CDR3: ASSQGLLYTDTQY
length: 12; V: TRBV6-5; CDR3: ASSYSGGNQPQH
length: 13; V: TRBV5-1; CDR3: ASSWGAGGLNEQF
length: 11; V: TRBV15; CDR3: ATSRDLFQPQH
length: 14; V: TRBV3-1/TRBV3-2; CDR3: ASSPGRGISYNEQF
length: 12; V: TRBV28; CDR3: ASKTRLDNYGYT
length: 11; V: TRBV5-4; CDR3: ASSPDRVGGYT
length: 14; V: TRBV6-5; CDR3: ASSSTGTSGVGELF
length: 15; V: TRBV6-1; CDR3: ASSEMEAGLVANEQF
length: 11; V: TRBV15; CDR3: ATSRRFIQNQF
length: 12; V: TRBV11-2; CDR3: ASSPQGVNYGYT
length: 11; V: TRBV5-6; CDR3: ASSMDRGEPQH
length: 13; V: TRBV6-6; CDR3: ASSYPRQGADTQY
length: 13; V: TRBV3-1/TRBV3-2; CDR3: ASSDWTGGRRGYT